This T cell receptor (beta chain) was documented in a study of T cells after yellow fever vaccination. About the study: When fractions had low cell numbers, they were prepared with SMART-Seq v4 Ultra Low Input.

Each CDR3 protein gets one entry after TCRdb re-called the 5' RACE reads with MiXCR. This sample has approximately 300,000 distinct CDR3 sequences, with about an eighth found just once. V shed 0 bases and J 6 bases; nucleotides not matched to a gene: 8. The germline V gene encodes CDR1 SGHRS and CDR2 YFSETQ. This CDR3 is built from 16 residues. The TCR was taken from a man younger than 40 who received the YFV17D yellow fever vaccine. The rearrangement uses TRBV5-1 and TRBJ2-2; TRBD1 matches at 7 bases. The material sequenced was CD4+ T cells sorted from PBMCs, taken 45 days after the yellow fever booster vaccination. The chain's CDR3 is CASSLAGQPYAGELFF. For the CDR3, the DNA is TGCGCCAGCAGCTTGGCGGGACAGCCCTACGCCGGGGAGCTGTTTTTT.